These T cell receptor beta chains were read from a single sample in a study of T cell repertoires in cytomegalovirus infection. TCRdb processed the reads anew with MiXCR; each CDR3 protein has one entry. The sample lists 250,000 to 300,000 distinct CDR3 sequences, around 25% occurring once. Specimen: PBMCs. Receptors were obtained from a human donor in good health (CMV status not recorded). Some clones in this sample may be carry-over from other donors' samples. CDR3s include the opening cysteine and the closing phenylalanine or tryptophan. Each record gives: D gene, V gene, clone size, J gene, CDR3 DNA, CDR3 protein. The D gene is left open where the match is weak. A clone size is listed for some rows: how often the clone was seen (once, few, many), or a class if it is expanded.

TRBD2	TRBV20-1	once	TRBJ2-1	TGCAGTGCTAGAGATATCTTCGGGACTAGCGGGAGTTACAATGAGCAGTTCTTC	CSARDIFGTSGSYNEQFF
.	TRBV7-2	few	TRBJ1-5	TGTGCCAGCAGCCCTACTGACAGTCAGCCCCAGCATTTT	CASSPTDSQPQHF
.	TRBV6-4	few	TRBJ2-3	TGTGCCAGCAGTGACAAGGACACAGATACGCAGTATTTT	CASSDKDTDTQYF
.	TRBV4-1	few	TRBJ2-1	TGCGCCAGCAGCCAAGATATCGCGGGGTACTACAATGAGCAGTTCTTC	CASSQDIAGYYNEQFF
TRBD2	TRBV28	few	TRBJ2-5	TGTGCCAGCAGTTCCCGATTCGCGGGAGTTCGGGAGACCCAGTACTTC	CASSSRFAGVRETQYF
TRBD1	TRBV7-2	many	TRBJ2-1	TGTGCCAGCAGCCCGGCAACATCCTGGGACAGGGTTCATGAGCAGTTCTTC	CASSPATSWDRVHEQFF
TRBD1	TRBV28	.	TRBJ1-4	TGTGCCAGCAGCAGAACAGGGGGCGCGGATGAAAAACTGTTTTTT	CASSRTGGADEKLFF
.	TRBV14	many	TRBJ1-6	TGTGCCAGCAGCCAAGTCCCCAAGCCCTCTCAAAATTCACCCCTCCACTTT	CASSQVPKPSQNSPLHF
.	TRBV7-2	many	TRBJ2-7	TGTGCCAGCAGCCCCGGAGGGGTGGTCAACGAGCAGTACTTC	CASSPGGVVNEQYF
.	TRBV28	few	TRBJ1-1	TGTGCCAGCAGGACAGAGGTGTCCACTGAAGCTTTCTTT	CASRTEVSTEAFF
TRBD1	TRBV7-8	many	TRBJ1-5	TGTGCCAGCAGCGCAGACGGGACAGGGGGCGGCCAGCCCCAGCATTTT	CASSADGTGGGQPQHF
.	TRBV7-8	few	TRBJ2-5	TGTGCCAGCAGCTTAGCGGCGGCAGTTCAAGAGACCCAGTACTTC	CASSLAAAVQETQYF
.	TRBV7-6	once	TRBJ1-4	TGTGCTAGCAGCCAAGAACGGGGTGAAAAACTGTTTTTT	CASSQERGEKLFF
.	TRBV7-9	few	TRBJ1-2	TGTGCCAGCAGCGCCTTGGGGGCTAACTATGGCTACACCTTC	CASSALGANYGYTF
.	TRBV28	many	TRBJ2-7	TGTGCCAGCAGTTTGGCGGCCGAGCCACGATCCTACGAGCAGTACTTC	CASSLAAEPRSYEQYF
TRBD1	TRBV6-2/TRBV6-3	many	TRBJ1-5	TGTGCCAGCAGTGGGACAGGTCGGAGCAATCAGCCCCAGCATTTT	CASSGTGRSNQPQHF
.	TRBV7-2	many	TRBJ2-1	TGTGCCAGCAGCTTATCCTCTAGGGCTGGCAATGAGCAGTTCTTC	CASSLSSRAGNEQFF
.	TRBV20-1	.	TRBJ1-1	TGCAGTGCTAATACAGGGAACACTGAAGCTTTCTTT	CSANTGNTEAFF
.	TRBV25-1	.	TRBJ1-2	TGTGCCAGCAGTGAAAGGACAGCTTATGGCTACACCTTC	CASSERTAYGYTF
TRBD2	TRBV28	many	TRBJ2-1	TGTGCCAGCAGTTGGACTAGCGGCCACAATGAGCAGTTCTTC	CASSWTSGHNEQFF
.	TRBV7-2	many	TRBJ2-4	TGTGCCAGCAGCTTAGGAGGGAGTGGAAACATTCAGTACTTC	CASSLGGSGNIQYF
.	TRBV28	.	TRBJ1-6	TGTGCCAGCAGTTTATGGATAGGGGGAAGTTCCTATAATTCACCCCTCCACTTT	CASSLWIGGSSYNSPLHF
.	TRBV7-2	many	TRBJ1-3	TGTGCCAGCAGCTTAGTGTCGACAGCTGGAAACACCATATATTTT	CASSLVSTAGNTIYF
.	TRBV6-6	few	TRBJ2-5	TGTGCCAGCAGCCACGACACTCAAGAGACCCAGTACTTC	CASSHDTQETQYF
TRBD2	TRBV19	many	TRBJ2-1	TGTGCCAGTATCCGTCGGGGGGGGTCTCTCAATGAGCAGTTCTTC	CASIRRGGSLNEQFF
TRBD1	TRBV6-6	.	TRBJ2-4	TGTGCCAGCAATGGACAGGCCATTGGGGCCAAAAACATTCAGTACTTC	CASNGQAIGAKNIQYF
.	TRBV12-3/TRBV12-4	.	TRBJ1-1	TGTGCCAGCAGTTTTAGACGGCTGAACACTGAAGCTTTCTTT	CASSFRRLNTEAFF
.	TRBV7-2	many	TRBJ2-7	TGTGCCAGCAGCCGGGGGTCAGGGATGTACTACGAGCAGTACTTC	CASSRGSGMYYEQYF
.	TRBV11-3	.	TRBJ2-1	TGTGCCAGCAGCTTAGGACGGGAGAGCTCCTACAATGAGCAGTTCTTC	CASSLGRESSYNEQFF
.	TRBV15	.	TRBJ1-1	TGTGCCACCAGCAGAGATAGGGCCAGAGGTCCCACTGAAGCTTTCTTT	CATSRDRARGPTEAFF
.	TRBV27	few	TRBJ2-1	TGTGCCAGTTACGCTAGCTCTCTGAATGAGCAGTTCTTC	CASYASSLNEQFF
.	TRBV20-1	.	TRBJ1-2	TGCAGTGCTAGAGTTAGCAGTTATTATGGCTACACCTTC	CSARVSSYYGYTF
TRBD1	TRBV18	.	TRBJ1-2	TGTGCCAGCTCACCAACAGGACAGGGAGTCTATGGCTACACCTTC	CASSPTGQGVYGYTF
TRBD1	TRBV12-3/TRBV12-4	.	TRBJ1-1	TGTGCCAGCACCCCGGGGACAGGGGACACTGAAGCTTTCTTT	CASTPGTGDTEAFF
TRBD1	TRBV12-3/TRBV12-4	.	TRBJ2-2	TGTGCCATCCTCGGACAGGGGAACACCGGGGAGCTGTTTTTT	CAILGQGNTGELFF
TRBD2	TRBV11-2	.	TRBJ2-7	TGTGCCAGCAGCCCTGGACTAGTTTACGAGCAGTACTTC	CASSPGLVYEQYF
.	TRBV7-8	many	TRBJ2-3	TGTGCCAGCAGCTTAGGGGTTAGCACAGATACGCAGTATTTT	CASSLGVSTDTQYF
.	TRBV28	.	TRBJ2-6	TGTGCCAGCTGCTCTGGGGCCAACATCCTGACTTTC	CASCSGANILTF
.	TRBV20-1	once	TRBJ2-7	TGCAGTGTCCGTCGGCTAGTCAGCTCCTACGAGCAGTACTTC	CSVRRLVSSYEQYF
.	TRBV7-2	many	TRBJ2-3	TGTGCCAGCAGCTTAGCGAGGGCCACAGATACGCAGTATTTT	CASSLARATDTQYF
.	TRBV11-2	few	TRBJ1-1	TGTGCCAGCAGCCCTGGGACGAACACTGAAGCTTTCTTT	CASSPGTNTEAFF
.	TRBV6-1	many	TRBJ1-6	TGTGCCAGCAGTCCCTCAACCGGGAGCTCCTATAATTCACCCCTCCACTTT	CASSPSTGSSYNSPLHF
.	TRBV11-2	many	TRBJ1-4	TGTGCCAGCAGCTCCGAGGGGGGGCGTTTTGAAAAACTGTTTTTT	CASSSEGGRFEKLFF
.	TRBV5-1	once	TRBJ2-3	TGCGCCAGCAGCTTGGTGCTGGGGGCTACGCAGTATTTT	CASSLVLGATQYF
.	TRBV6-2/TRBV6-3	many	TRBJ1-5	TGTGCCAGCACCGAACCACTACAGCCCCAGCATTTT	CASTEPLQPQHF
.	TRBV20-1	many	TRBJ2-7	TGCAGTGCTAGAGAAGGTCCCGAACCGTACTACGAGCAGTACTTC	CSAREGPEPYYEQYF
.	TRBV7-9	.	TRBJ1-1	TGTGCCAGCAGCGCGGACAAGGGGGGTTTCGACACTGAAGCTTTCTTT	CASSADKGGFDTEAFF
.	TRBV27	many	TRBJ1-5	TGTGCCAGCAGCGGCAGAGGGCAAAATCAGCCCCAGCATTTT	CASSGRGQNQPQHF
TRBD1	TRBV19	few	TRBJ2-7	TGTGCCAGTAGTTCCAGACAGGGAATCTACGAGCAGTACTTC	CASSSRQGIYEQYF
TRBD2	TRBV4-3	many	TRBJ2-1	TGCGCCAGCAGTTATAGCGGGAGAAACAATGAGCAGTTCTTC	CASSYSGRNNEQFF
.	TRBV18	.	TRBJ2-7	TGTGCCAGCTCAAGGGATCCAGCTCCCTCCTACGAGCAGTACTTC	CASSRDPAPSYEQYF
.	TRBV6-6	.	TRBJ2-7	TGTGCCAGCAGCCGCAGTTCTCGGGGGCACGAGCAGTACTTC	CASSRSSRGHEQYF
.	TRBV7-3	.	TRBJ2-3	TGTGCCAGCAGCTTAACTACCGCGGATACGCAGTATTTT	CASSLTTADTQYF
TRBD1	TRBV5-4	.	TRBJ2-7	TGTGCCAGCAGCTTGGGGCACAGGGGACCCCCCTACGTGCAGTACTTC	CASSLGHRGPPYVQYF